This TCR beta chain stems from a study of cytomegalovirus exposure and HLA in healthy donors. General study results and limits: In a later analysis, V- and J-gene trimming of beta chains associated with a DCLRE1C missense variant, replicated independently. It was assumed in the presence/absence analyses that sequencing depth was roughly uniform across donors.

A note on this clone: The target antigen is unknown.

This PCR relied on a set of 60 Vbeta primers and 13 Jbeta primers. TCRdb's table, derived via immunoSEQ multiplex PCR, lists solely in-frame clones and lacks some. In the table there are 110,000 to 150,000 clones, around a tenth of which are singletons. Sequencing was done on a sample of PBMCs. This sequence originates from a man between 50 and 59 years old in good health and CMV-seronegative.

The CDR3 loop reads CASSTHPQGDGYTF. The CDR3 DNA sequence: TGTGCCAGCAGTACCCACCCACAGGGAGACGGCTACACCTTC. The V and J genes are TRBV6-1 and TRBJ1-2; tentative D call: TRBD1 (6 bases). The germline gives CDR1 MNHNS, CDR2 SASEGT. The germline V and J ends were trimmed by 5 bases and 8 bases, with 18 bases remaining between them. The CDR3 contains 14 residues.